The present TCR beta chain was sequenced within a study of a mutant IDH1 vaccine in newly diagnosed glioma (dated by TCRdb to the early 2020s). For the wider study: The roughly 30 treated patients were roughly 62% male and roughly 38% female, with a mean age of approximately 40 years. Before enrollment, most patients had been given radiochemotherapy with temozolomide as standard therapy, while the rest had received either radiotherapy alone or temozolomide alone. Peripheral blood was drawn at six visits: V03 (baseline), V05, V07, V10, V12 and V13. For exploratory analyses, some 24 treated patients had longitudinal TCRB deep sequencing done wherever samples were available.

Overall results and qualifications from the work: Pseudoprogression appeared unrelated to alterations in the top peripheral T cell clonotypes detected by TCRB sequencing. According to the authors, sample limitations meant that analyses of patient blood samples could not be reproduced. Selection of PBMC samples for TCRB deep sequencing was based on availability. Across multiple MHC alleles, vaccine-induced immune responses were seen in around 94% of patients.

Regarding this clone: Its target antigen remains unknown. The junction departs from the called germline gene at one end, perhaps through a read error.

The time point tag for this specimen amounts to: baseline, week 1 (first vaccination visit). The label giving this sample's treatment or condition can be read as: pre-vaccination baseline after standard-of-care therapy. The donors had newly diagnosed IDH1-mutant astrocytomas of WHO grade 3 or 4 that showed loss of nuclear ATRX. The samples were drawn from NOA16, a multicentre, single-arm, open-label phase I trial in Germany that tested a mutant IDH1 peptide vaccine in humans for the first time. Visit V03 blood draws served as the baseline sample for immunogenicity testing. Genomic DNA for TCRB sequencing was extracted from EDTA blood using the DNeasy Blood and Tissue Kit. Reading the germline V gene gives CDR1 ENHRY and CDR2 SYGVKD. From cysteine to phenylalanine, the CDR3 is 14 amino acids long. Here the CDR3 DNA is all that survives: 42 bases in frame from base 1. Libraries were constructed by the immunoSEQ multiplex PCR assay. Rearranged TCR beta chain sequences were amplified using the hsTCRB Kit according to the manufacturer's protocol. An Illumina MiSeq was used to sequence the TCRB libraries. The original methods were these. The kit vendor's proprietary platform handled demultiplexing, trimming and gene mapping. TCRdb retrieved this table from immuneACCESS and kept in-frame rearrangements only. Not all clones are present; in checked studies, unresolved V genes account for under half, and no reason is known for the remainder. The V and J calls and the clone size are those of that table, but D and trimming were determined from the DNA. The sample table holds tens of thousands of clones, of which about nine tenths were seen once. The ten largest clonotypes hold approximately 9.1% of the sample.

This TCR was sampled from a man aged 25-45 years with glioma. This chain is built from TRBV10-3 and TRBJ2-1; tentative D gene TRBD2, with 5 bases matching. The sample was PBMCs, taken from a glioma patient treated with radiotherapy, temozolomide or both. The DNA is TGTGCCATCACTGAGGGAAGGTCCTACAATGAGCAGTTCTTC. Its product reads: CAITEGRSYNEQFF.